This T cell receptor beta chain emerged from a study of T cell repertoires in aging, cancer and after chemotherapy. Amplification of TCR beta used genomic DNA extracted from peripheral blood. The CDR3 loop spans 14 amino acids. Between the trimmed V and J ends, which lost 1 base and 1 base, there was a span of 6 bases. TRB rearrangements spanning V, D and J were amplified using mixed TRB-A/B primers. MiXCR was run by TCRdb on the multiplex PCR reads, yielding one entry per CDR3 protein. The sample has about 4,200 distinct CDR3 sequences, roughly a quarter seen once; the top ten hold 33%. In this sample, this clonotype turned up a few times.

The sequence was collected from a human donor with a blood cancer. The chain combines TRBV12-3 or TRBV12-4 with TRBJ2-3; D not resolved. Sequenced: blood. The CDR3 DNA is TGTGCCAGCAGTTTAGAGAAGGGCACAGATACGCAGTATTTT. Translated, it gives CASSLEKGTDTQYF.